A selection of T cell receptor beta chains follows, all from one sample in a study of OX40 agonist ivuxolimab in advanced cancers. Data came from immunoSEQ multiplex PCR; TCRdb stores just in-frame clones and leaves some out. The sample has some 32,000 clones; around 84% are singletons. The sequencing here drew on CD4+ or CD8+ T cells sorted from blood, taken in a trial of the OX40 agonist ivuxolimab. The receptors come from an adult with an advanced solid tumor such as melanoma, head and neck, liver or kidney cancer. Both conserved end residues are part of each CDR3. D genes are given only for firm matches. Only part of the rows carry a size: once, few, many, or a class if the clone is expanded.

d_call | j_call | v_call | cdr3_length | clone_size | cdr3_aa | cdr3_nt
. | TRBJ2-7 | TRBV9 | 14 | once | CASSVEWGSYEQYF | TGTGCCAGCAGCGTAGAGTGGGGTTCCTACGAGCAGTACTTC
. | TRBJ2-7 | TRBV4-1 | 15 | . | CASSPGASTYYEQYF | TGCGCCAGCAGCCCAGGGGCTAGCACATACTACGAGCAGTACTTC
TRBD1 | TRBJ1-1 | TRBV6-1 | 15 | . | CASSEVATGGTEAFF | TGTGCCAGCAGTGAAGTAGCGACAGGGGGCACTGAAGCTTTCTTT
. | TRBJ1-3 | TRBV7-4 | 16 | . | CASSQRQNLAGNTIYF | TGTGCCAGCAGCCAGCGACAGAATTTAGCTGGAAACACCATATATTTT
. | TRBJ2-1 | TRBV27 | 13 | . | CASSFGRVGEQFF | TGTGCCAGCAGTTTCGGCAGGGTAGGAGAGCAGTTCTTC
. | TRBJ2-1 | TRBV14 | 15 | . | CASSQFASRRHEQFF | TGTGCCAGCAGCCAGTTTGCTAGCCGGCGCCATGAGCAGTTCTTC
. | TRBJ2-3 | TRBV4-1 | 14 | . | CASSLRSGEDTQYF | TGCGCCAGCAGCCTCAGATCGGGCGAGGATACGCAGTATTTT
. | TRBJ2-3 | TRBV7-2 | 14 | . | CASSPGRRTDTQYF | TGTGCCAGCAGCCCAGGGCGGCGGACAGATACGCAGTATTTT
. | TRBJ1-1 | TRBV2 | 15 | . | CASPSYSALNTEAFF | TGTGCCAGTCCATCTTACAGCGCTTTGAACACTGAAGCTTTCTTT
TRBD1 | TRBJ2-1 | TRBV9 | 15 | once | CASSVQGAHFNEQFF | TGTGCCAGCAGCGTCCAGGGGGCCCATTTCAATGAGCAGTTCTTC
. | TRBJ1-2 | TRBV27 | 13 | . | CASSSGTNYGYTF | TGTGCCAGCAGTTCCGGGACTAACTATGGCTACACCTTC
. | TRBJ2-1 | TRBV7-9 | 15 | . | CASSLRQPSYNEQFF | TGTGCCAGCAGCTTAAGACAGCCTTCCTACAATGAGCAGTTCTTC
. | TRBJ2-7 | TRBV6-4 | 15 | . | CASSDSPGPRYEQYF | TGTGCCAGCAGTGACTCCCCAGGGCCAAGGTACGAGCAGTACTTC
TRBD2 | TRBJ2-2 | TRBV7-8 | 16 | . | CASSASGRSLTGELFF | TGTGCCAGCAGCGCTAGCGGGAGAAGCTTGACCGGGGAGCTGTTTTTT
TRBD1 | TRBJ1-2 | TRBV4-1 | 15 | . | CASSLDRGYSDGYTF | TGCGCCAGCAGCCTCGACAGGGGCTACAGTGATGGCTACACCTTC
. | TRBJ2-2 | TRBV27 | 13 | . | CASSLLGAGELFF | TGTGCCAGCAGTTTATTAGGCGCCGGGGAGCTGTTTTTT
. | TRBJ2-5 | TRBV9 | 15 | . | CASSVTYYMAETQYF | TGTGCCAGCAGCGTAACCTATTACATGGCAGAGACCCAGTACTTC
TRBD2 | TRBJ2-5 | TRBV27 | 17 | . | CASSLFGTSGLQETQYF | TGTGCCAGCAGTTTGTTCGGGACTAGCGGGTTGCAAGAGACCCAGTACTTC
. | TRBJ2-5 | TRBV18 | 15 | . | CASSPGAAFQETQYF | TGTGCCAGCTCACCAGGAGCAGCTTTCCAAGAGACCCAGTACTTC
. | TRBJ2-1 | TRBV7-6 | 14 | . | CASSLNSFYNEQFF | TGTGCCAGCAGCTTAAACAGTTTCTACAATGAGCAGTTCTTC
TRBD2 | TRBJ2-1 | TRBV13 | 17 | medium-sized | CASSSRGKGLADNEQFF | TGTGCCAGCAGCTCCCGGGGGAAGGGACTAGCGGACAATGAGCAGTTCTTC
. | TRBJ2-2 | TRBV15 | 13 | . | CATSTPRAGELFF | TGTGCCACCAGCACCCCCCGGGCCGGGGAGCTGTTTTTT
. | TRBJ1-2 | TRBV10-3 | 13 | . | CAISEVTEYGYTF | TGTGCCATCAGTGAGGTTACAGAATATGGCTACACCTTC
. | TRBJ2-3 | TRBV9 | 14 | . | CASSVGTRTDTQYF | TGTGCCAGCAGCGTAGGAACTCGCACAGATACGCAGTATTTT
. | TRBJ2-5 | TRBV11-2 | 17 | . | CASSLVLLVQGQETQYF | TGTGCCAGCAGCTTAGTCTTACTAGTACAAGGGCAAGAGACCCAGTACTTC
. | TRBJ1-3 | TRBV4-1 | 15 | . | CASSPGALSGNTIYF | TGCGCCAGCAGCCCCGGGGCCCTCTCTGGAAACACCATATATTTT
TRBD2 | TRBJ2-5 | TRBV28 | 15 | . | CASSSGLAGAETQYF | TGTGCCAGCAGTTCGGGACTAGCGGGAGCGGAGACCCAGTACTTC
TRBD2 | TRBJ2-1 | TRBV6-1 | 16 | once | CASSETPRGARDEQFF | TGTGCCAGCAGTGAGACGCCGCGGGGGGCCAGGGATGAGCAGTTCTTC
. | TRBJ2-2 | TRBV7-6 | 15 | . | CASSLGDTNTGELFF | TGTGCCAGCAGCTTAGGGGACACAAACACCGGGGAGCTGTTTTTT
. | TRBJ1-4 | TRBV4-1 | 15 | . | CASSQRGYSNEKLFF | TGCGCCAGCAGCCAACGGGGCTATTCCAATGAAAAACTGTTTTTT
. | TRBJ1-5 | TRBV4-2 | 14 | few | CASSQGSENQPQHF | TGTGCCAGCAGCCAAGGATCAGAGAATCAGCCCCAGCATTTT
. | TRBJ1-2 | TRBV19 | 16 | once | CASSTPRPGANYGYTF | TGTGCCAGTAGTACCCCGCGACCGGGGGCCAACTATGGCTACACCTTC
. | TRBJ2-6 | TRBV30 | 16 | . | CAWTEGPGSGANVLTF | TGTGCCTGGACCGAGGGTCCGGGCTCTGGGGCCAACGTCCTGACTTTC
. | TRBJ1-1 | TRBV19 | 13 | . | CASRKVLNTEAFF | TGTGCCAGTAGAAAGGTCCTGAACACTGAAGCTTTCTTT
. | TRBJ2-3 | TRBV27 | 13 | . | CASSFSGEDTQYF | TGTGCCAGCAGTTTCTCAGGGGAAGATACGCAGTATTTT
. | TRBJ2-2 | TRBV27 | 14 | once | CASSRGVETGELFF | TGTGCCAGTAGTAGGGGGGTAGAAACCGGGGAGCTGTTTTTT